This T cell receptor beta chain was retrieved from a study of metastatic and nonmetastatic thyroid tumors. Study context: Where malignant and benign thyroid patients were concerned, repertoires were compared across blood and tumor or nodule tissue. The study's findings and limits: In blood and tumor, TCR beta diversity was reportedly significantly higher in malignant thyroid tumors than in benign nodules.

By share, this clone ranks as medium-sized. Its antigen remains unidentified. Original processing methods: A papillary thyroid cancer distant-metastasis classifier was built from CDR3 differences across clinicopathological groups. With MiXCR, TCRdb reprocessed the PCR reads. Clone size and V and J calls follow TCRdb, not the original study. The table has roughly 30,000 clones, just under 30% seen once. CDR3 length: 16 residues. With V trimmed by 6 bases and J by 4 bases, 14 bases remained unmatched. Before thyroid surgery, none of the patients had received any treatment. Sequencing used blood. This receptor was taken from a female donor with papillary thyroid cancer or a benign thyroid nodule (not recorded which). Some clones in this sample may be carry-over from other donors' samples. The chain couples TRBV12-3 or TRBV12-4 to TRBJ2-7; 8 nucleotides align to TRBD1. Written as DNA, the CDR3 is TGTGCCAGCAGCCCCGCTGTTGGTCAGGGGGCTTACGAGCAGTACTTC. This sequence encodes CASSPAVGQGAYEQYF.